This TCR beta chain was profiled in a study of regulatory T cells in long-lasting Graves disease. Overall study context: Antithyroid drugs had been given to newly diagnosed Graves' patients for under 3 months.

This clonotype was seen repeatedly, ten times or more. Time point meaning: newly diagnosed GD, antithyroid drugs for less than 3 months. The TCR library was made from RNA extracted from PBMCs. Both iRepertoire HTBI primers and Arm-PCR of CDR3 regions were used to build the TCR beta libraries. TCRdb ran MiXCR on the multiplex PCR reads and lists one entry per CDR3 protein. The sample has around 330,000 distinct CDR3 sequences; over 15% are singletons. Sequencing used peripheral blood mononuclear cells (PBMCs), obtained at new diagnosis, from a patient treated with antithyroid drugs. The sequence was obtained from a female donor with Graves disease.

In DNA form, the CDR3 reads TGCGCCAGCTGCGAGGGGGCAATCGGTTACGAGCAGTACTTC. Protein sequence: CASCEGAIGYEQYF. The chain recombines TRBV5-1 with TRBJ2-7, with TRBD1 matching over 7 bases. Germline values: CDR1 SGHRS, CDR2 YFSETQ. This CDR3 has 14 amino acids. With V trimmed by 7 bases and J by 4 bases, 11 bases remained unmatched.